A selection of T cell receptor beta chains follows, all from one sample in a study of blood T cells in healthy people across ages. One entry per CDR3 protein results from TCRdb running MiXCR on the 5' RACE reads. The table has about 930,000 distinct CDR3 sequences, around 29% seen once. The same data also went into a second study, on T cells of mothers and their children.

The sample consisted of blood. These TCRs come from a woman aged 40 to 50 in good health. Both conserved end residues are part of each CDR3. D genes are given only for firm matches. Size is stated for part of the rows, as once, few or many counts, or as a class when the clone is expanded.

DNA | CDR3 | D | J | size | V
TGTGCCAGCAGCCCAGGGAGGCCCGGGATTCGAGGGGGTGCTTTCTTT | CASSPGRPGIRGGAFF | - | TRBJ1-1 | - | TRBV27
TGCAGTGCTAGATCCGAGACAGGGAACACTGAAGCTTTCTTT | CSARSETGNTEAFF | - | TRBJ1-1 | many | TRBV20-1
TGTGCCAGCAGTGAAGCGGACGGAGCCACCGGGGAGCTGTTTTTT | CASSEADGATGELFF | - | TRBJ2-2 | few | TRBV2
TGTGCCAGCGGCCCGGGGCGGAGCTACGAGCAGTACTTC | CASGPGRSYEQYF | - | TRBJ2-7 | - | TRBV2
TGTGCCAGCAGTTCTCTAGCGGGTTTAGAGACCCAGTACTTC | CASSSLAGLETQYF | TRBD2 | TRBJ2-5 | many | TRBV6-5
TGTGCCAGCAGCTCATCCCGCAGGTCCCCTGAAGCTTTCTTT | CASSSSRRSPEAFF | - | TRBJ1-1 | few | TRBV25-1
TGTACCAGCAGCCCCATCGGGACAGGTACCCAAGAGACCCAGTACTTC | CTSSPIGTGTQETQYF | TRBD1 | TRBJ2-5 | - | TRBV7-9
TGTGCCAGCAGCGCAGGGGAACTAGCGGGGGGACTTGCTGGGGAGCAGTTCTTC | CASSAGELAGGLAGEQFF | TRBD2 | TRBJ2-1 | - | TRBV4-2
TGTGCCACCTCCCGGGCCTACACAGATACGCAGTATTTT | CATSRAYTDTQYF | - | TRBJ2-3 | - | TRBV10-3
TGTGCCAGCAGCCCTCGTAATAGCGGGGCTTACAATGAGCAGTTCTTC | CASSPRNSGAYNEQFF | TRBD2 | TRBJ2-1 | few | TRBV7-8
TGTGCCAGCAGCTTAGCCCGGGGACAGGATGGCTACACCTTC | CASSLARGQDGYTF | TRBD1 | TRBJ1-2 | once | TRBV7-2
TGTGCCAGCAGTGAAATTGGGAGGGGGCCTCAGCCCCAGCATTTT | CASSEIGRGPQPQHF | TRBD1 | TRBJ1-5 | - | TRBV2
TGTGCCAGCAGACGGCCGGGGACAGGTGAAAACACTGAAGCTTTCTTT | CASRRPGTGENTEAFF | TRBD1 | TRBJ1-1 | - | TRBV2
TGTGCCAGCAGTGATAACTTTGGGCCAGCGAACTATGGCTACACCTTC | CASSDNFGPANYGYTF | - | TRBJ1-2 | - | TRBV6-1